A single count supports the clone carrying this TCR beta chain. Its matching antigen is unknown. These data belong to a study of vaccination effects on CD4 cells after COVID-19. The ViraFEST assay expanded antigen-specific CD4+ T cells with viral peptide pools before sequencing. With more than 9 days of culture completed, CD4+ T cells were isolated. BNT162b2 vaccine or mRNA-1273 vaccine was given to participants in two doses. Clones were sequenced by immunoSEQ multiplex PCR, and TCRdb holds only the in-frame ones, with some missing. Of 84,000 or so clones in the sample, roughly 73% were seen once. Germline V gene data show CDR1 as LNHDA and CDR2 as SQIVND (reference sequence). This CDR3 contains 16 residues. Trimming took 5 bases from V and 5 from J; bases not matched to a gene: 9. General study results and limits: Convalescent patients numbered few in the study; early post-infection timepoints were missing entirely.

The receptor was isolated from a human donor who received a COVID-19 vaccine. Sequencing was performed on CD4+ T cells from PBMCs cultured with HCoV-OC43 spike peptides, taken after COVID-19 vaccination. Indicated subset: HCoV-OC43 spike overlapping peptide pool stimulation. V usage is TRBV19 and J usage is TRBJ2-1, with 10 bases identical to TRBD1. The CDR3 region has the DNA TGTGCCAGTAGTGCAACGGACAGGGGGATAAACAATGAGCAGTTCTTC. Its protein is CASSATDRGINNEQFF.